One and the same sample provided the 4 T cell receptor beta chains below, sequenced in a study of blood T cell repertoires in COVID-19. Sequencing used immunoSEQ multiplex PCR; TCRdb keeps in-frame clones, though not all of them. The sample includes over 200,000 clones, approximately 91% seen only once; the top ten take roughly 0.69%. The sequenced sample was peripheral blood. These TCRs come from a middle-aged man with acute or convalescent COVID-19.

This chain joins TRBV30 and TRBJ1-2, with D maybe TRBD1 (6 bases). The germline V gene encodes CDR1 GTSNPN and CDR2 SVGIG (reference sequence). V lost 4 bases and J 4 bases, leaving 16 bases between the germline ends. This CDR3 has 14 amino acids. CDR3 sequence (DNA): TGTGCCTGGATCAACAGGGCCAGACTCTATGGCTACACCTTC. Its translation: CAWINRARLYGYTF.

V and J are TRBV19 and TRBJ2-4, with a tentative D call TRBD2 (7 bases). CDR3 size: 13 residues. The V gene lost 7 bases and the J gene lost 8 bases, with 15 bases spanning the gap. The germline gives CDR1 LNHDA, CDR2 SQIVND (reference sequence). CDR3 sequence reads: CASTAQGGDIQYF. For the CDR3, the DNA is TGTGCCAGTACCGCACAGGGAGGGGACATTCAGTACTTC.

V and J are TRBV4-2 and TRBJ2-1, with TRBD2 matching over 14 bases. Germline CDR1 reads LGHNA; CDR2 reads YNFKEQ. V lost 1 base and J lost 8; bases outside the gene matches: 4. CDR3 length: 16 amino acids. The CDR3 sequence is CASSQVTSGRAHEQFF. The CDR3 bases are TGTGCCAGCAGCCAAGTGACTAGCGGGAGGGCCCATGAGCAGTTCTTC.

This clone was observed a single time. The genes are TRBV28 and TRBJ2-3; D is perhaps TRBD2 (5 bases). Germline V gene data show CDR1 as MDHEN and CDR2 as SYDVKM. V was pared by 6 bases and J by 6 bases, with 16 bases between. The CDR3 is 14 residues long. The CDR3 nucleotides are TGTGCCAGCAGCGGACTCGCCCGGTATGATACGCAGTATTTT. Residues: CASSGLARYDTQYF.